The T cell receptor beta chain under discussion was sequenced for a study of T cell responses to AZD1222 COVID-19 vaccine. Points from the study as a whole: No repertoire was sampled before or during the peak T cell response, only after it. At baseline, seropositivity was found in only 5 to 7 AZD1222 recipients. Donors in the cohort were predominantly white British and more often female, and clonal diversity was possibly underestimated.

The germline V and J ends were trimmed by 4 bases and 3 bases, with 8 bases remaining between them. The CDR3 is 12 residues long. Germline assignment: CDR1 SGHNT and CDR2 YYREEE (reference sequence). Sequencing was performed with immunoSEQ multiplex PCR; in TCRdb, only in-frame clones are kept and a portion is missing. The profile shows 120,000 to 150,000 clones, more than 85% of them singletons. As to this clone: The antigen is unknown.

The TCR comes from an adult in good health. The chain joins TRBV5-4 to TRBJ2-7; D uncertain. The sample here was peripheral blood, taken on day 0 of AZD1222 vaccination. CDR3 nucleotides: TGTGCCAGCAGCCTGGACCACTACGAGCAGTACTTC. It is translated as CASSLDHYEQYF. The whole variable domain, filled in from reference TRBV5-4 and TRBJ2-7, reads ETGVTQSPTHLIKTRGQQVTLRCSSQSGHNTVSWYQQALGQGPQFIFQYYREEENGRGNFPPRFSGLQFPNYSSELNVNALELDDSALYLCASSLDHYEQYFGPGTRLTVT.